This passage covers 26 T cell receptor beta chains from one sample sequenced in a study of OX40 agonist ivuxolimab in advanced cancers. This table comes from immunoSEQ multiplex PCR, and its TCRdb copy is limited to in-frame clones, with some not included. The table shows 90,000 to 100,000 clones, with about 85% occurring only once. Source: CD4+ or CD8+ T cells sorted from blood, taken in a trial of the OX40 agonist ivuxolimab. These receptors all stem from an adult with an advanced solid tumor such as melanoma, head and neck, liver or kidney cancer.

The rearrangement joins TRBV6-5 to TRBJ2-2; tentatively, D is TRBD1 (5 bases). Trimming took off 5 bases at V and 7 bases at J, with 11 bases between the two ends. This CDR3 region has 13 residues. The germline V gene has CDR1 MNHEY and CDR2 SVGAGI. CDR3 in DNA: TGTGCCAGCAGTGTGGTCAGGGACGGGGAGCTGTTTTTT. Translated: CASSVVRDGELFF.

V usage is TRBV2 and J usage is TRBJ2-7; TRBD2 agrees at 12 bases. CDR1 is SNHLY and CDR2 is FYNNEI in the germline V gene. V was clipped by 5 bases and J by 5 bases; unmatched bases: 7. The CDR3 length is 15 residues. The DNA of the CDR3 is TGTGCCAGCAGTTCGACTAGCGGGAGAGTCAACGAGCAGTACTTC. It encodes CASSSTSGRVNEQYF.

This clone occurred a few times. The chain employs TRBV19 and TRBJ1-1; weak D call: TRBD1 (5 bases). The germline gives CDR1 LNHDA, CDR2 SQIVND (reference sequence). V lost 3 bases to trimming and J lost 1 base, with 6 bases between them. CDR3 length: 13 amino acids. The CDR3 DNA reads TGTGCCAGTAGTATGGGGGGGAACACTGAAGCTTTCTTT. It is translated as CASSMGGNTEAFF.

The chain recombines TRBV13 with TRBJ2-1; 8 nucleotides match TRBD1. CDR1 is PRHDT, CDR2 FYEKMQ, per germline (reference sequence). The CDR3 spans 15 residues. Trimming removed 3 bases from V and 6 bases from J; junction bases left unmatched: 7. CDR3 sequence (DNA): TGTGCCAGCAGCTTCCGGACAGGGATTCCCAATGAGCAGTTCTTC. It is translated as CASSFRTGIPNEQFF. Using reference TRBV13 and TRBJ2-1 for the parts outside the CDR3, the full variable domain is AAGVIQSPRHLIKEKRETATLKCYPIPRHDTVYWYQQGPGQDPQFLISFYEKMQSDKGSIPDRFSAQQFSDYHSELNMSSLELGDSALYFCASSFRTGIPNEQFFGPGTRLTVL.

The V gene is TRBV5-1, the J gene TRBJ2-5; a possible D gene is TRBD1 (6 bases). V lost 4 bases to trimming and J lost 1 base, with 11 bases between them. Germline CDR1 is SGHRS and CDR2 is YFSETQ. This CDR3 contains 14 residues. The CDR3 region has the DNA TGCGCCAGCAGCCCAGGACAGTTCCAAGAGACCCAGTACTTC. This gives the protein CASSPGQFQETQYF.

This chain joins TRBV6-5 and TRBJ2-7; 7 nucleotides agree with TRBD2. This CDR3 has 13 amino acids. The germline V gene encodes CDR1 MNHEY and CDR2 SVGAGI. V lost 4 bases to trimming and J lost 7 bases; unmatched junction nucleotides: 7. The CDR3 DNA reads as TGTGCCAGCAGTTGGGCGGGAGCGGAAGAGCAGTACTTC. Its translation: CASSWAGAEEQYF.

The V and J genes are TRBV28 and TRBJ2-3, with TRBD1 as a possible D gene (5 bases). This CDR3 comprises 16 residues. V shed 1 base and J shed 1 base, with 12 bases lying between them. CDR1 is MDHEN, CDR2 SYDVKM, per germline. CDR3: CASSLSQGAGTDTQYF. Here the CDR3 DNA reads TGTGCCAGCAGTTTATCCCAAGGGGCAGGCACAGATACGCAGTATTTT.

This clone was counted a single time. The rearrangement uses TRBV4-3 and TRBJ1-6; D may be TRBD1 (6 bases). Germline assignment: CDR1 LGHNA and CDR2 YSLEER. V was trimmed by 1 base and J by 10 bases, leaving 14 bases between them. The CDR3 sequence is 15 residues long. The CDR3 is CASSQAGQGRSPLHF. DNA of the CDR3: TGCGCCAGCAGCCAAGCGGGGCAGGGGAGATCACCCCTCCACTTT.

The CDR3 region is CASSLSGVQETQYF. The CDR3 nucleotides are TGCGCCAGCAGCTTGTCTGGGGTACAAGAGACCCAGTACTTC. The V and J genes are TRBV5-1 and TRBJ2-5, with D uncertain. CDR3 length: 14 amino acids. Germline V CDR1 and CDR2: SGHRS, YFSETQ. The germline V and J ends were trimmed by 1 base and 2 bases, with 9 bases remaining between them.

The chain uses TRBV5-1 and TRBJ2-2; D may be TRBD1 (6 bases). Looked up from germline, CDR1 is SGHRS and CDR2 is YFSETQ. The CDR3 consists of 14 residues. V was shortened by 6 bases and J by 1 base, with 10 bases between the two germline ends. In DNA form, the CDR3 reads TGCGCCAGCACATCGACAGGGAACACCGGGGAGCTGTTTTTT. Its protein is CASTSTGNTGELFF.

The V call is TRBV28, the J call TRBJ2-2; D may be TRBD2 (6 bases). V was shortened by 7 bases and J by 4 bases, with 13 bases between the two germline ends. The germline V gene has CDR1 MDHEN and CDR2 SYDVKM. The CDR3 runs 14 residues. The CDR3, as DNA: TGTGCCAGCAAGGACGGCGGGATCACCGGGGAGCTGTTTTTT. This gives the protein CASKDGGITGELFF.

This clone has only one observation. The chain recombines TRBV5-6 with TRBJ2-7; 10 nucleotides align to TRBD1. The ends lost 4 bases at V and 9 bases at J; junction bases unmatched: 13. The CDR3 runs 15 residues. The germline V gene has CDR1 SGHDT and CDR2 YYEEEE. CDR3 sequence: CASSQGTGVGRGQYV. The DNA of the CDR3 is TGTGCCAGCAGCCAGGGGACAGGGGTAGGGCGAGGGCAGTACGTC.

V is TRBV9 and J is TRBJ2-1; D remains unclear. This CDR3 has 15 residues. Germline V lookup: CDR1 SGDLS, CDR2 YYNGEE. Between the trimmed V and J ends, which lost 0 bases and 0 bases, there was a span of 7 bases. DNA for the CDR3: TGTGCCAGCAGCGTAGACTCGAGCTCCTACAATGAGCAGTTCTTC. Translation: CASSVDSSSYNEQFF.

This clone was found a few times. This chain uses TRBV6-1 with TRBJ2-7; 8 bases align to TRBD1. CDR1 and CDR2 from the germline V gene are MNHNS and SASEGT. V dropped 11 bases and J dropped 2; count of bases not matched to a gene: 8. There are 13 residues in the CDR3. Here the CDR3 reads CAAQGAFTYEQYF. The CDR3 coding sequence is TGTGCCGCTCAGGGGGCCTTCACCTACGAGCAGTACTTC.

The chain combines TRBV12-5 with TRBJ2-3; D perhaps matches TRBD1 (6 bases). Germline lookup yields CDR1 LGHNT and CDR2 FRNRAP. V lost 6 bases, J lost 7 bases, and 14 bases lay in between. This CDR3 is 13 amino acids long. CDR3 in amino acids: CASGRQERNTQYF. Written as DNA, the CDR3 is TGTGCTAGTGGCCGACAGGAGAGGAATACGCAGTATTTT.

This CDR3 reads CASSERLAQYQETQYF. The DNA of the CDR3 is TGTGCCAGCAGCGAGCGACTAGCGCAATACCAAGAGACCCAGTACTTC. This chain links TRBV5-5 with TRBJ2-5; 8 bases agree with TRBD2. CDR1 SGHKS and CDR2 YYEKEE come from the germline V gene (reference sequence). The CDR3 is 16 residues long. Trimming at V came to 4 bases and at J to 0 bases, leaving 8 bases not matched to a gene.

The chain combines TRBV30 with TRBJ2-2; D may be TRBD1 (6 bases). The V end was cut by 6 bases, the J end by 2 bases, with 10 bases between. CDR1 GTSNPN and CDR2 SVGIG come from the germline V gene (reference sequence). The CDR3 has 13 residues. This CDR3 reads CACPRGNTGELFF. The CDR3 nucleotides are TGTGCCTGTCCCAGGGGAAACACCGGGGAGCTGTTTTTT.

This chain connects TRBV18 to TRBJ1-1; the D is unclear. Germline CDR1 reads KGHSH; CDR2 reads LQKENI. This CDR3 region has 14 residues. V was shortened by 5 bases and J by 1 base, with 11 bases between the two germline ends. The CDR3 DNA follows: TGTGCCAGCTCAGTGTCAGAAGAGAACACTGAAGCTTTCTTT. This encodes CASSVSEENTEAFF.

The chain recombines TRBV7-2 with TRBJ1-2, with D tentatively TRBD1 (6 bases). The V gene lost 5 bases and the J gene lost 2 bases, with 12 bases spanning the gap. The germline V gene has CDR1 SGHTA and CDR2 FQGNSA. CDR3 length: 14 amino acids. CDR3 region: CASSPRDNNYGYTF. DNA of the CDR3: TGTGCCAGCAGCCCACGGGACAACAACTATGGCTACACCTTC.

A word on this clone: The sample carries other DNA sequences with the same CDR3. The chain recombines TRBV27 with TRBJ1-5; TRBD1 agrees at 8 bases. The CDR3 is made up of 15 amino acids. Germline CDR1 and CDR2: MNHEY and SMNVEV (reference sequence). The V gene end was trimmed by 3 bases and the J gene end by 2 bases; junction bases not matched to a gene: 3. For the CDR3, the DNA is TGTGCCAGCAGTTTCCAGGGGGCCGGCAATCAGCCCCAGCATTTT. Translated: CASSFQGAGNQPQHF.

This chain uses TRBV7-2 with TRBJ2-3; D uncertain. V lost 1 base and J lost 7, with 12 bases in between. CDR3 length: 14 residues. Germline V gene lookup returns CDR1 SGHTA and CDR2 FQGNSA. DNA of the CDR3: TGTGCCAGCAGCTTAGGAGTTAGTTCGAATACGCAGTATTTT. Translation gives CASSLGVSSNTQYF.

The V and J genes are TRBV6-5 and TRBJ1-1; TRBD1 matches at 8 bases. The CDR3 spans 15 residues. CDR1 MNHEY and CDR2 SVGAGI come from the germline V gene. The V segment lost 9 bases and the J segment 0 bases; nucleotides outside the gene matches: 9. The CDR3 DNA reads TGTGCCAGTATCCCCGGGACAGGACTGAACACTGAAGCTTTCTTT. Encoded protein: CASIPGTGLNTEAFF.

The genes are TRBV11-3 and TRBJ1-1; unclear D gene. Trimming took 3 bases from V and 1 from J, leaving 6 bases between them. CDR1 is SGHNT, CDR2 YENEEA, per germline. The CDR3 length is 13 residues. As DNA, the CDR3 is TGTGCCAGCAGCTTTACGGCGAACACTGAAGCTTTCTTT. Encoded protein: CASSFTANTEAFF.

This clone was picked up one time. CDR3 region: CASSLGQGPIYGYTF. Here the CDR3 DNA reads TGCGCCAGCAGCTTGGGACAGGGACCGATCTATGGCTACACCTTC. The V gene is TRBV5-1, the J gene TRBJ1-2; 7 bases are shared with TRBD1. CDR3 size: 15 residues. After removal of 0 bases from V and 4 bases from J, the junction contained 6 bases not matched to a gene. Germline CDR1 is SGHRS and CDR2 is YFSETQ.

The chain joins TRBV27 to TRBJ1-1; D is unresolved. The length of the CDR3 is 14 residues. Looked up from germline, CDR1 is MNHEY and CDR2 is SMNVEV (reference sequence). Deletions cut 1 base from V and 3 bases from J, with 9 bases between. CDR3 in DNA: TGTGCCAGCAGTTTATTCACCGGGGACACTGAAGCTTTCTTT. Residues: CASSLFTGDTEAFF.

The chain is built from TRBV5-1 and TRBJ1-1, with D perhaps matching TRBD1 (5 bases). V lost 7 bases, J lost 2 bases, and 12 bases lay in between. The germline CDR1 and CDR2 sequences are SGHRS and YFSETQ. This CDR3 region has 13 residues. The CDR3 nucleotides read TGCGCCAGCTCCCAATGGGGCAACACTGAAGCTTTCTTT. Amino acid sequence: CASSQWGNTEAFF.